One and the same sample provided the 4 T cell receptor beta chains below, sequenced in a study of stem cell transplantation in POMP-related autoinflammatory disease. The table came from immunoSEQ multiplex PCR; TCRdb's copy has only in-frame clones and leaves some out. This table holds 25,000 to 40,000 clones, about 90% found once. The material sequenced was CD4+ T cells from PBMCs, taken before stem cell transplantation. All receptors come from a human donor with POMP-related autoinflammation and immune dysregulation (PRAID).

This chain uses TRBV5-1 with TRBJ2-1; D is possibly TRBD1 (5 bases). The ends were cut back, 4 bases at V and 9 bases at J, with 8 bases in the middle. The germline V gene has CDR1 SGHRS and CDR2 YFSETQ. The CDR3 loop spans 11 amino acids. CDR3 sequence reads: CASSGDSEQFF. CDR3 coding DNA: TGCGCCAGCAGCGGCGACAGTGAGCAGTTCTTC.

CDR3 DNA sequence: TGTGCCAGCAGGGAGACAGCGTCGTACACCGGGGAGCTGTTTTTT. Translated: CASRETASYTGELFF. This chain connects TRBV6-1 to TRBJ2-2; a weak D match, TRBD1 (5 bases). The germline V gene has CDR1 MNHNS and CDR2 SASEGT. This CDR3 is 15 amino acids long. The V gene lost 6 bases and the J gene lost 3 bases, with 14 bases spanning the gap.

This chain uses TRBV9 with TRBJ2-3, with 8 bases aligning to TRBD2. Germline-derived CDR1 and CDR2 are SGDLS and YYNGEE. The ends lost 0 bases at V and 6 bases at J; junction bases unmatched: 6. The CDR3 runs to 15 residues. The CDR3 sequence: CASSVEISGVDTQYF. DNA for the CDR3: TGTGCCAGCAGCGTAGAGATTAGCGGGGTGGATACGCAGTATTTT. The full variable domain, rest sourced from reference TRBV9 and TRBJ2-3, is DSGVTQTPKHLITATGQRVTLRCSPRSGDLSVYWYQQSLDQGLQFLIQYYNGEERAKGNILERFSAQQFPDLHSELNLSSLELGDSALYFCASSVEISGVDTQYFGPGTRLTVL.

The chain employs TRBV4-1 and TRBJ2-1, with D possibly TRBD1 on 5 matching bases. Trimming pared 0 bases from V and 6 bases from J, leaving 21 bases between. This CDR3 comprises 18 residues. From germline, CDR1 is MGHRA and CDR2 YSYEKL. The CDR3 protein is CASSQDAGRDLWANEQFF. As DNA, the CDR3 is TGCGCCAGCAGCCAAGATGCAGGGCGCGATTTGTGGGCCAATGAGCAGTTCTTC.